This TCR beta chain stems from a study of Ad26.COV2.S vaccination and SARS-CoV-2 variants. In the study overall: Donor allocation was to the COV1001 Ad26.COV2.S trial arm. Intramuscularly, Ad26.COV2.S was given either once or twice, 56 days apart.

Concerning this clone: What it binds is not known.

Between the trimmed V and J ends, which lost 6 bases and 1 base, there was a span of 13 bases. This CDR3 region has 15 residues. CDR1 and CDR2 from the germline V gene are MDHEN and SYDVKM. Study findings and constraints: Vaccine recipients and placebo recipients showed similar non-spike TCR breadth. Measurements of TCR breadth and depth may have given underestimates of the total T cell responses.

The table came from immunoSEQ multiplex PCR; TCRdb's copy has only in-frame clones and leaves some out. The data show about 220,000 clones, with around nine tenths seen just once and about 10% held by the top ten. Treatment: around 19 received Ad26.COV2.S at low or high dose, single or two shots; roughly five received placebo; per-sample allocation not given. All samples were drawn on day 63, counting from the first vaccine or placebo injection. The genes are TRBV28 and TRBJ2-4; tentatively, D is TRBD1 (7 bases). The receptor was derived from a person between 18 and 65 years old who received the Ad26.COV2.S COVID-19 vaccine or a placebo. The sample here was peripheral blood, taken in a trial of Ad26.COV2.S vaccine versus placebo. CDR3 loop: CASSVTGRAKNIQYF. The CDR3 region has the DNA TGTGCCAGCAGCGTGACAGGGAGGGCCAAAAACATTCAGTACTTC.